This TCR beta chain was observed in a study of cytotoxic CD8 clonotypes in ibrutinib-treated CLL. At the level of the study: The study included about 11 relapsed/refractory and 15 treatment-naive patients; 17 had IGHV unmutated disease. Points from the study as a whole: Sustained-remission and progressing patients had unequal sampling times. Baseline levels were approached again at progression, after clonality had risen at ibrutinib response.

Libraries were prepared by immunoSEQ multiplex PCR; TCRdb keeps only in-frame clonotypes and omits some of them. The data show about 18,000 clones, approximately 82% seen once. Per the germline V gene, CDR1 is SGDLS and CDR2 is YYNGEE. The CDR3 runs to 16 residues. V was trimmed by 3 bases and J by 0 bases, leaving 16 bases between them. As concerns this clone: What it binds is not known.

The specimen was PBMCs, collected before ibrutinib treatment. This TCR came from a human donor with chronic lymphocytic leukemia. The rearrangement joins TRBV9 to TRBJ2-7; TRBD1 or TRBD2 may be the D gene (5 bases each). The CDR3 DNA reads TGTGCCAGCAGCGGCTCCTCCGGGACGCCCTCCTACGAGCAGTACTTC. The encoded protein is CASSGSSGTPSYEQYF.